Each of the 24 T cell receptor beta chains below was sequenced from the same sample in a study of a mutant IDH1 vaccine in newly diagnosed glioma. TCRdb's table, derived via immunoSEQ multiplex PCR, lists solely in-frame clones and lacks some. The sample shows tens of thousands of clones, approximately 64% of them seen only once. Described time point: week 47, end of study. Vaccination comprised doses that each held 300 ug of mutant IDH1 20-mer peptide, plus topical imiquimod. These receptors have no known antigen. The sequenced sample was peripheral blood mononuclear cells (PBMCs), obtained from a glioma patient whose treatment included an IDH1 peptide vaccine. These receptors were obtained from a man aged 40-49 years with glioma. Some clones in this sample may be carry-over from other donors' samples.

The chain joins TRBV13 to TRBJ2-7, with 12 bases fitting TRBD2. In germline, CDR1 is PRHDT, CDR2 FYEKMQ (reference sequence). After removal of 6 bases from V and 1 base from J, the junction contained 7 bases not matched to a gene. The CDR3 contains 16 residues. The CDR3 spells CASSLTSGGPSYEQYF. DNA of the CDR3: TGTGCCAGCAGTCTCACTAGCGGGGGGCCTTCCTACGAGCAGTACTTC.

This chain joins TRBV12-5 and TRBJ2-5; D is undetermined. Germline V gives CDR1 LGHNT, CDR2 FRNRAP. The germline V and J ends were trimmed by 4 bases and 2 bases, with 11 bases remaining between them. The CDR3 is 14 residues long. CDR3 residues: CASGSRPLQETQYF. In DNA, the CDR3 is TGTGCTAGTGGTTCCCGGCCGCTACAAGAGACCCAGTACTTC.

The chain combines TRBV27 with TRBJ2-7; 8 bases are shared with TRBD2. The CDR3 has 16 amino acids. The trim removed 5 bases at V and 2 bases at J, leaving 11 bases unmatched. Per the germline V gene, CDR1 is MNHEY and CDR2 is SMNVEV (reference sequence). DNA for the CDR3: TGTGCCAGCAGTCCCCCCTCGCGGGGGGACCCCTACGAGCAGTACTTC. This translates into CASSPPSRGDPYEQYF.

This clone has more than one count but fewer than ten. CDR3 loop: CASSEISSTEAFF. In DNA form, the CDR3 reads TGTGCCAGCAGTGAAATCAGTTCCACTGAAGCTTTCTTT. V usage is TRBV6-1 and J usage is TRBJ1-1; D gene ambiguous. V was pared by 2 bases and J by 4 bases, with 8 bases between. Per germline, CDR1 MNHNS and CDR2 SASEGT. The CDR3 contains 13 residues.

This chain's CDR3 is CASSETRTGGSPLHF. The CDR3 DNA follows: TGTGCCAGCAGTGAAACACGGACAGGGGGTTCACCCCTCCACTTT. The chain links TRBV6-1 to TRBJ1-6; 10 positions agree with TRBD1. Germline CDR1 is MNHNS and CDR2 is SASEGT. The CDR3 consists of 15 residues. V was clipped by 2 bases and J by 9 bases; unmatched bases: 4.

There are a few counts of this clone. This rearrangement joins TRBV5-1 to TRBJ1-1; 11 nucleotides match TRBD1. The trim removed 3 bases at V and 6 bases at J, leaving 4 bases unmatched. This CDR3 is 14 amino acids long. Germline assignment: CDR1 SGHRS and CDR2 YFSETQ. The CDR3 DNA follows: TGCGCCAGCAGCTGGGGGGACAGGGGGTCTGAAGCTTTCTTT. It specifies CASSWGDRGSEAFF.

CDR3 DNA sequence: TGCGCCAGCAGCCAAGGACAGGCGAACTATGGCTACACCTTC. Translated: CASSQGQANYGYTF. This chain connects TRBV4-1 to TRBJ1-2, with D possibly being TRBD1 (6 bases). Germline assignment: CDR1 MGHRA and CDR2 YSYEKL. The V end was cut by 1 base, the J end by 2 bases, with 8 bases between. The CDR3 is made up of 14 amino acids.

The chain joins TRBV7-9 to TRBJ1-3; TRBD1 is a possible D gene (5 bases). Germline V gives CDR1 SEHNR, CDR2 FQNEAQ (reference sequence). V lost 3 bases and J 7 bases, leaving 13 bases between the germline ends. The CDR3 consists of 14 residues. CDR3 coding DNA: TGTGCCAGCAGCTTCACGGGGACGTGGAACACCATATATTTT. Amino acids: CASSFTGTWNTIYF.

The chain is built from TRBV7-6 and TRBJ1-6; no firm D call. The V gene lost 1 base and the J gene lost 7 bases, with 11 bases spanning the gap. CDR3 length equals 15 residues. CDR1 and CDR2 from the germline V gene are SGHVS and FNYEAQ. CDR3: CASSLEAATNSPLHF. CDR3 nucleotides: TGTGCCAGCAGCTTAGAGGCAGCCACGAATTCACCCCTCCACTTT.

The chain is built from TRBV4-1 and TRBJ1-2; 7 bases are shared with TRBD1. Trimming cost V 5 bases and J 1 base; bases outside gene matches: 4. The CDR3 totals 14 residues. The germline CDR1 and CDR2 sequences are MGHRA and YSYEKL. CDR3: CASSGTVFNYGYTF. DNA of the CDR3: TGCGCCAGCAGCGGGACAGTTTTTAACTATGGCTACACCTTC.

Details on this clone: Other DNA sequences in the sample encode the same CDR3. This chain connects TRBV2 to TRBJ2-7; no firm D call. The germline V gene has CDR1 SNHLY and CDR2 FYNNEI. The CDR3 is made up of 12 amino acids. The ends were cut back, 2 bases at V and 1 base at J, with 3 bases in the middle. The CDR3 bases are TGTGCCAGCAGTGAAAGGTCCTACGAGCAGTACTTC. This sequence encodes CASSERSYEQYF.

The gene calls are TRBV29-1 and TRBJ1-3; D not resolved. Germline lookup yields CDR1 SQVTM and CDR2 ANQGSEA. V dropped 4 bases and J dropped 4 bases, with 14 bases sitting between them. This CDR3 is 14 amino acids long. CDR3 region: CSVGQAAAGNTIYF. CDR3 DNA: TGCAGCGTTGGGCAGGCGGCAGCCGGAAACACCATATATTTT. Complete variable domain (other parts from reference TRBV29-1 and TRBJ1-3): SAVISQKPSRDICQRGTSLTIQCQVDSQVTMMFWYRQQPGQSLTLIATANQGSEATYESGFVIDKFPISRPNLTFSTLTVSNMSPEDSSIYLCSVGQAAAGNTIYFGEGSWLTVV.

This chain joins TRBV6-1 and TRBJ1-2, with D tentatively TRBD1 (5 bases). Trimming pared 1 base from V and 8 bases from J, leaving 11 bases between. Germline loops: CDR1 MNHNS, CDR2 SASEGT. This CDR3 spans 13 amino acids. The chain's CDR3 is CASSEVGAGGYTF. CDR3 sequence (DNA): TGTGCCAGCAGTGAAGTCGGGGCGGGGGGCTACACCTTC.

This clone was detected a few times. This chain links TRBV5-6 with TRBJ2-7, with 11 bases identical to TRBD1. The ends lost 4 bases at V and 2 bases at J; junction bases unmatched: 2. The germline gives CDR1 SGHDT, CDR2 YYEEEE. There are 14 residues in the CDR3. CDR3 coding DNA: TGTGCCAGCAGCAGGACAGGGGGCCCCTACGAGCAGTACTTC. Amino acids: CASSRTGGPYEQYF.

For this clone: This may stem from a read error, because a much larger clone lies one nucleotide away. V gene TRBV6-5 combines with J gene TRBJ1-1, with a tentative D call TRBD1 (5 bases). Trimming cost V 8 bases and J 0 bases, with 7 bases left between them. The CDR3 is 12 residues long. Germline V gives CDR1 MNHEY, CDR2 SVGAGI. CDR3 DNA sequence: TGTGCCAGCGGGGACCTGAACACTGAAGCTTTCTTT. Protein: CASGDLNTEAFF.

The CDR3 nucleotides are TGTGCCAGCAGATGGGCAGAGTACAATGAGCAGTTCTTC. Amino acids: CASRWAEYNEQFF. This chain uses TRBV7-2 with TRBJ2-1; D remains unclear. Trimming shortened V by 6 bases and J by 4 bases, and 10 bases separated the two germline ends. CDR1 and CDR2 from the germline V gene are SGHTA and FQGNSA. CDR3 length equals 13 residues.

The chain carries TRBV7-2 and TRBJ1-5; D gene ambiguous. V was cut by 8 bases and J by 6 bases, with 8 bases left in between. Germline assignment: CDR1 SGHTA and CDR2 FQGNSA. The CDR3 sequence is 11 residues long. CDR3 nucleotide sequence: TGTGCCAGCGGAGTGATTCAGCCCCAGCATTTT. Protein product: CASGVIQPQHF. The full variable domain, completed using reference TRBV7-2 and TRBJ1-5, is GAGVSQSPSNKVTEKGKDVELRCDPISGHTALYWYRQSLGQGLEFLIYFQGNSAPDKSGLPSDRFSAERTGGSVSTLTIQRTQQEDSAVYLCASGVIQPQHFGDGTRLSIL.

The sample holds a few counts of this clone. The chain carries TRBV2 and TRBJ1-5, with a possible D match to TRBD1 (5 bases). The CDR3 length is 13 residues. In germline, CDR1 is SNHLY, CDR2 FYNNEI. Between the trimmed V and J ends, which lost 6 bases and 1 base, there was a span of 7 bases. CDR3 sequence: CASSRQSNQPQHF. DNA for the CDR3: TGTGCCAGCAGCAGACAGAGCAATCAGCCCCAGCATTTT.

The J gene is TRBJ1-2, the V gene TRBV29-1; TRBD1 agrees at 7 bases. The germline CDR1 and CDR2 sequences are SQVTM and ANQGSEA. This CDR3 has 13 amino acids. Unmatched junction bases numbered 8, after V lost 7 bases and J lost 3 bases. Written as DNA, the CDR3 is TGCAGCGCCGGGGCAGGGGGAGACTATGGCTACACCTTC. Its translation is CSAGAGGDYGYTF.

The genes are TRBV5-6 and TRBJ1-1; TRBD1 matches 7 bases. Per the germline V gene, CDR1 is SGHDT and CDR2 is YYEEEE. The CDR3 contains 14 residues. V was pared by 3 bases and J by 4 bases, with 6 bases of the junction left unmatched. The CDR3 sequence: CASSSRQGATEAFF. CDR3 DNA: TGTGCCAGCAGCTCCAGACAGGGCGCCACTGAAGCTTTCTTT.

This clone was observed a few times. The gene calls are TRBV10-3 and TRBJ1-2, with D uncertain. The CDR3 covers 12 residues. Germline lookup yields CDR1 ENHRY and CDR2 SYGVKD. V lost 2 bases and J 1 base, leaving 2 bases between the germline ends. DNA of the CDR3: TGTGCCATCAGTGAGGGTAACTATGGCTACACCTTC. Protein product: CAISEGNYGYTF.

This chain links TRBV5-1 with TRBJ2-2; 13 bases line up with TRBD2. Germline values: CDR1 SGHRS, CDR2 YFSETQ. The V segment lost 0 bases and the J segment 4 bases; nucleotides outside the gene matches: 9. The CDR3 length is 19 residues. The CDR3 loop reads CASSLAPGLAGTGTGELFF. As DNA, the CDR3 is TGCGCCAGCAGCTTGGCCCCGGGACTAGCGGGGACTGGCACCGGGGAGCTGTTTTTT.

The chain has TRBV2 and TRBJ1-2, with D perhaps TRBD1 (5 bases). Germline-derived CDR1 and CDR2 are SNHLY and FYNNEI. The CDR3 runs 16 residues. V was cut by 4 bases and J by 4 bases, with 19 bases left in between. The CDR3 sequence: CASSGFEGDWVYGYTF. CDR3 sequence (DNA): TGTGCCAGCAGTGGGTTTGAAGGGGACTGGGTCTATGGCTACACCTTC.

This clone was counted between two and nine times. The chain links TRBV10-3 to TRBJ1-5, with a possible D match to TRBD1 (6 bases). V dropped 2 bases and J dropped 6 bases, with 11 bases sitting between them. Germline values: CDR1 ENHRY, CDR2 SYGVKD. The CDR3 length is 14 residues. CDR3 amino acids: CAISEAGAGQPQHF. CDR3 sequence (DNA): TGTGCCATCAGTGAGGCGGGGGCGGGTCAGCCCCAGCATTTT.